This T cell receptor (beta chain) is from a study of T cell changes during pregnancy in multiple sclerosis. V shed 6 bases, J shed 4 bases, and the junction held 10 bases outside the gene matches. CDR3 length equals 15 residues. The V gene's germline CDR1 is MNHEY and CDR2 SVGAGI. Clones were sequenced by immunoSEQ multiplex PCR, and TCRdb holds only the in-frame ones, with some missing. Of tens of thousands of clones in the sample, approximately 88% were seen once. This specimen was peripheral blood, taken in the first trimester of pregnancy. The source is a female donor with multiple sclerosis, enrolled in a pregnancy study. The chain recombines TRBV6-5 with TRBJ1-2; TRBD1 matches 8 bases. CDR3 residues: CASRADRDRSYGYTF. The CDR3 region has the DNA TGTGCCAGCAGGGCCGACCGGGACAGGTCCTATGGCTACACCTTC.